What follows describes a single T cell receptor (beta chain). Its target is unknown. Primers included in the PCR were 60 Vbeta and 13 Jbeta primers. Clones were sequenced by immunoSEQ multiplex PCR, and TCRdb holds only the in-frame ones, with some missing. The data show roughly 130,000 clones, around 66% seen once. The sample comes from a study of cytomegalovirus exposure and HLA in healthy donors. General study findings and limits: Analysis was carried out at a later point, and it linked a missense DCLRE1C variant to TCR beta V- and J-gene trimming.

These donors, healthy bone marrow donors, were studied. Trimming took 7 bases from V and 7 from J; bases not matched to a gene: 12. Germline CDR1 and CDR2: SQVTM and ANQGSEA. The CDR3 spans 15 residues. This receptor was taken from a woman aged 40 to 50 in good health and CMV-seropositive. The gene calls are TRBV29-1 and TRBJ2-1; 11 bases agree with TRBD2. The sample comprised PBMCs. The CDR3 coding sequence is TGCAGCGGGGCATTAGCGGGAGGGCCTAAGAATGAGCAGTTCTTC. Amino acids: CSGALAGGPKNEQFF.